The 25 T cell receptor beta chains in this list originate from one sample, sequenced in a study of T cell responses to AZD1222 COVID-19 vaccine. Clones were sequenced by immunoSEQ multiplex PCR, and TCRdb holds only the in-frame ones, with some missing. This table holds 130,000 or so clones, 90% found once. Specimen: peripheral blood, collected on day 0 of AZD1222 vaccination. These receptors were obtained from an adult in good health.

V usage is TRBV7-2 and J usage is TRBJ2-3; 8 bases fit TRBD2. This CDR3 is 15 amino acids long. J was trimmed by 5 bases and V by 0 bases; bases with no gene match: 4. CDR1 and CDR2 (germline): SGHTA, FQGNSA. The CDR3 DNA follows: TGTGCCAGCAGCTTAGCGGCGGGGGGAGTAGATACGCAGTATTTT. Residues: CASSLAAGGVDTQYF. The whole variable domain, filled in from reference TRBV7-2 and TRBJ2-3, reads GAGVSQSPSNKVTEKGKDVELRCDPISGHTALYWYRQSLGQGLEFLIYFQGNSAPDKSGLPSDRFSAERTGGSVSTLTIQRTQQEDSAVYLCASSLAAGGVDTQYFGPGTRLTVL.

The V gene is TRBV5-1, the J gene TRBJ1-2; TRBD1 aligns across 10 bases. The germline gives CDR1 SGHRS, CDR2 YFSETQ. The CDR3 consists of 13 residues. V shed 3 bases and J 10 bases; nucleotides not matched to a gene: 6. Here the CDR3 reads CASSSPDRGDYTF. In nucleotides, the CDR3 is TGCGCCAGCAGCTCCCCGGACAGGGGGGACTACACCTTC.

This chain joins TRBV19 and TRBJ1-6; D is perhaps TRBD1 (6 bases). The CDR3 is 17 amino acids. Germline V gene data show CDR1 as LNHDA and CDR2 as SQIVND (reference sequence). V was pared by 5 bases and J by 0 bases, with 14 bases between. The DNA for the CDR3 is TGTGCCAGTAGTCTAGGACAGCCGAGCTCCTATAATTCACCCCTCCACTTT. Amino acids: CASSLGQPSSYNSPLHF.

The chain recombines TRBV11-2 with TRBJ2-5; possibly TRBD2 for D (5 bases). The CDR3 length is 14 residues. Trimming took 1 base from V and 5 from J, leaving 11 bases between them. CDR1 and CDR2 (germline): SGHAT, FQNNGV. The CDR3 nucleotides read TGTGCCAGCAGCTTAGGTTCGGGGTCGGAGACCCAGTACTTC. It specifies CASSLGSGSETQYF.

This clone has only a few counts. The chain's CDR3 is CASSKTETGELFF. CDR3 nucleotides: TGTGCCAGCAGCAAGACAGAAACCGGGGAGCTGTTTTTT. The rearrangement links TRBV3-1 (or the pseudogene TRBV3-2) to TRBJ2-2; maybe TRBD1 (5 bases). This CDR3 has 13 residues. Germline lookup yields CDR1 LGHDT and CDR2 YNNKEL (reference sequence). V was clipped by 5 bases and J by 5 bases, with 9 bases between them.

V usage is TRBV28 and J usage is TRBJ2-7; D is unresolved. The V and J ends lost 5 bases and 6 bases respectively, with 11 bases between them. From germline, CDR1 is MDHEN and CDR2 SYDVKM. The CDR3 covers 12 residues. The CDR3 sequence: CASSPTFSEQYF. The CDR3 coding sequence is TGTGCCAGCAGTCCTACCTTTTCCGAGCAGTACTTC. The full variable domain, completed using reference TRBV28 and TRBJ2-7, is DVKVTQSSRYLVKRTGEKVFLECVQDMDHENMFWYRQDPGLGLRLIYFSYDVKMKEKGDIPEGYSVSREKKERFSLILESASTNQTSMYLCASSPTFSEQYFGPGTRLTVT.

The chain links TRBV6-2 or TRBV6-3 to TRBJ1-6; D possibly corresponds to TRBD1 (5 bases). The ends were cut back, 6 bases at V and 11 bases at J, with 11 bases in the middle. The V gene's germline CDR1 is MNHEY and CDR2 SVGEGT. This CDR3 spans 12 amino acids. The chain's CDR3 is CASSDRSPPLHF. The CDR3, as DNA: TGTGCCAGCAGCGACAGATCCCCACCCCTCCACTTT.

The CDR3 reads CASSDSYRDRGRMGYTF. The CDR3 DNA reads TGTGCCAGCAGTGACTCCTACCGGGACAGGGGGCGCATGGGCTACACCTTC. This chain joins TRBV6-4 and TRBJ1-2; 12 bases align to TRBD1. Germline V CDR1 and CDR2: MRHNA, SNTAGT. This CDR3 comprises 17 residues. After removal of 0 bases from V and 8 bases from J, the junction contained 10 bases not matched to a gene.

The rearrangement links TRBV27 to TRBJ1-6, with D perhaps TRBD1 (6 bases). CDR1 and CDR2 from the germline V gene are MNHEY and SMNVEV (reference sequence). This CDR3 is 17 amino acids long. The V gene lost 1 base and the J gene lost 10 bases, with 20 bases spanning the gap. The CDR3 loop reads CASSLWARGSTWSPLHF. Here the CDR3 DNA reads TGTGCCAGCAGTTTATGGGCCAGGGGTTCGACATGGTCACCCCTCCACTTT.

This sequence joins TRBV28 and TRBJ2-5; no clear D gene. Germline CDR1 is MDHEN and CDR2 is SYDVKM. Between the trimmed V and J ends, which lost 6 bases and 5 bases, there was a span of 13 bases. There are 13 residues in the CDR3. CDR3 nucleotide sequence: TGTGCCAGCAGAACTCCGGAACCGGAGACCCAGTACTTC. Translating it yields CASRTPEPETQYF.

The rearrangement links TRBV28 to TRBJ1-2; no firm D call. Germline CDR1 reads MDHEN; CDR2 reads SYDVKM. Trimming took 4 bases from V and 7 from J, leaving 16 bases between them. CDR3 length equals 14 residues. As DNA, the CDR3 is TGTGCCAGCAGTTACGGTAGAGGGCTTTTTGGCTACACCTTC. Its translation is CASSYGRGLFGYTF.

V and J are TRBV30 and TRBJ1-3; D is possibly TRBD1 (5 bases). CDR1 is GTSNPN and CDR2 is SVGIG in the germline V gene (reference sequence). Trimming removed 0 bases from V and 0 bases from J, with 12 bases in between. This CDR3 comprises 16 residues. This chain's CDR3 is CAWSVLGTSSGNTIYF. In DNA, the CDR3 is TGTGCCTGGAGTGTCCTCGGGACCAGCTCTGGAAACACCATATATTTT.

This chain joins TRBV28 and TRBJ1-5, with no clear D. CDR3 length: 13 amino acids. V shed 8 bases and J shed 7 bases, with 15 bases lying between them. Germline loops: CDR1 MDHEN, CDR2 SYDVKM. The CDR3 spells CASRNEAIQPQHF. The DNA of the CDR3 is TGTGCCAGCCGGAATGAGGCTATCCAGCCCCAGCATTTT.

The rearrangement uses TRBV6-5 and TRBJ1-1, with unresolved D. V was clipped by 6 bases and J by 1 base, with 9 bases between them. The germline V gene has CDR1 MNHEY and CDR2 SVGAGI. The CDR3 extends over 13 amino acids. CDR3 in amino acids: CASSLLWNTEAFF. CDR3 nucleotide sequence: TGTGCCAGCAGCCTCCTTTGGAACACTGAAGCTTTCTTT.

The V gene is TRBV5-1, the J gene TRBJ1-1, with 9 nucleotides matching TRBD1. CDR3 size: 14 residues. Germline CDR1 and CDR2: SGHRS and YFSETQ. V trimming: 3 bases; J trimming: 4 bases; junction bases outside the gene matches: 4. This CDR3 reads CASSWRQGGTEAFF. The CDR3 nucleotides read TGCGCCAGCAGCTGGCGACAGGGGGGCACTGAAGCTTTCTTT.

The J gene is TRBJ1-1, the V gene TRBV18; D might be TRBD1 (6 bases). CDR1 KGHSH and CDR2 LQKENI come from the germline V gene. The V end was cut by 6 bases, the J end by 5 bases, with 16 bases between. The CDR3 contains 14 residues. The CDR3 nucleotides read TGTGCCAGCTCCCCTAAAGGGGGTGGAACTGAAGCTTTCTTT. Protein product: CASSPKGGGTEAFF.

The chain recombines TRBV5-1 with TRBJ2-7, with TRBD1 as a possible D gene (6 bases). This CDR3 is 15 amino acids long. Per the germline V gene, CDR1 is SGHRS and CDR2 is YFSETQ. V lost 4 bases to trimming and J lost 2 bases, with 16 bases between them. In nucleotides, the CDR3 is TGCGCCAGCAGCGGAAGGGGGACGGGCACCTACGAGCAGTACTTC. Translated: CASSGRGTGTYEQYF.

The chain carries TRBV7-8 and TRBJ2-3; 13 positions match TRBD2. V lost 5 bases, J lost 0 bases, and 5 bases stayed unmatched. Germline V gives CDR1 SGHVS, CDR2 FQNEAQ. This CDR3 comprises 17 residues. CDR3 sequence reads: CASSPRTSGSSTDTQYF. The CDR3 nucleotides are TGTGCCAGCAGCCCAAGGACTAGCGGGAGTAGCACAGATACGCAGTATTTT.

The chain uses TRBV19 and TRBJ1-2; TRBD1 matches at 9 bases. J lost 4 bases, V lost 6 bases, and 6 bases had no gene match. From germline, CDR1 is LNHDA and CDR2 SQIVND (reference sequence). The CDR3 contains 14 residues. CDR3 DNA: TGTGCCAGTAGCAAGGGACAGGGAGGCTATGGCTACACCTTC. Encoded protein: CASSKGQGGYGYTF.

The genes are TRBV2 and TRBJ1-5; D might be TRBD1 (6 bases). The germline V and J ends were trimmed by 4 bases and 0 bases, with 10 bases remaining between them. CDR1 is SNHLY and CDR2 is FYNNEI in the germline V gene. The CDR3 consists of 15 residues. This chain's CDR3 is CASSGTVYSNQPQHF. As DNA, the CDR3 is TGTGCCAGCAGTGGGACAGTATATAGCAATCAGCCCCAGCATTTT.

The chain is built from TRBV28 and TRBJ1-2; a possible D gene is TRBD1 (5 bases). Germline CDR1 and CDR2: MDHEN and SYDVKM. The CDR3 covers 15 residues. The V end was cut by 5 bases, the J end by 7 bases, with 20 bases between. The CDR3 coding sequence is TGTGCCAGCAGTCCATCGGGGCAGGGAGGAGCTGGCTACACCTTC. Protein product: CASSPSGQGGAGYTF.

The chain carries TRBV6-1 and TRBJ1-5, with unresolved D. In germline, CDR1 is MNHNS, CDR2 SASEGT. This CDR3 spans 14 amino acids. The V end was cut by 2 bases, the J end by 6 bases, with 11 bases between. Here the CDR3 DNA reads TGTGCCAGCAGTGAACCCATAAAAGGTCAGCCCCAGCATTTT. It translates to CASSEPIKGQPQHF.

This sequence joins TRBV28 and TRBJ1-1; the D is unclear. Germline-derived CDR1 and CDR2 are MDHEN and SYDVKM. CDR3 length: 15 residues. V shed 5 bases and J shed 0 bases, with 13 bases lying between them. The CDR3 DNA reads as TGTGCCAGCAGTGACCCGGCAGCCATGAACACTGAAGCTTTCTTT. It yields the protein CASSDPAAMNTEAFF.

The V call is TRBV28, the J call TRBJ1-4; D call uncertain. The CDR3 consists of 16 residues. The ends were cut back, 7 bases at V and 0 bases at J, with 15 bases in the middle. Germline V gene sequence: CDR1 MDHEN, CDR2 SYDVKM. CDR3 sequence reads: CASTGLRESTNEKLFF. In nucleotides, the CDR3 is TGTGCCAGCACGGGTTTGAGGGAATCAACTAATGAAAAACTGTTTTTT.

The chain has TRBV7-9 and TRBJ2-5, with TRBD2 matching 9 bases. The CDR3 has 12 residues. Looked up from germline, CDR1 is SEHNR and CDR2 is FQNEAQ (reference sequence). Trimming at V came to 4 bases and at J to 13 bases, leaving 7 bases not matched to a gene. The CDR3 loop is CASSSRLAALYF. CDR3 DNA sequence: TGTGCCAGCAGCTCCAGACTAGCGGCCCTGTACTTC.